This TCR beta chain appears in the sequencing data of a study of blood T cell repertoires in COVID-19. Overall study: The origin of the acute and convalescent COVID-19 samples was the United States, Italy and Spain. Sources were T cells, B-cell-depleted T cells, or PBMCs; the material itself was cDNA or gDNA.

This CDR3 has 13 amino acids. The germline CDR1 and CDR2 sequences are MNHEY and SVGEGT. Trimming left V 2 bases short and J 6 bases short, with 10 bases between. In the original analysis: Amplification of reference gene primers provided the estimated nucleated cell counts. Profiling relied on immunoSEQ multiplex PCR, and the TCRdb table lists in-frame clones only, not all of them. Clonal size and the V and J genes are those of that table, whereas D and trimming came from the DNA. The repertoire holds approximately 230,000 clones, with 88% as singletons. The sequence was collected from an older man with acute or convalescent COVID-19. The genes are TRBV6-2 or TRBV6-3 and TRBJ1-1; no definite D call. Sequenced: peripheral blood. In nucleotides, the CDR3 is TGTGCCAGCAGTTACGTGCAGGCCTCTGAAGCTTTCTTT. Protein: CASSYVQASEAFF.